Sequencing of this T cell receptor (beta chain) was carried out in a study of cytomegalovirus exposure and HLA in healthy donors. Trimming took 3 bases from V and 0 from J, leaving 8 bases between them. CDR1 is SGHTA and CDR2 is FQGNSA in the germline V gene. The CDR3 has 14 amino acids. Only one count was recorded for this clone. Healthy bone marrow donors made up the donors. PCR employed 60 Vbeta and 13 Jbeta primers. Profiled with immunoSEQ multiplex PCR; TCRdb holds only in-frame clones, not every one. The data show under 200,000 clones, around 86% seen once. The chain has TRBV7-2 and TRBJ1-1; D is unclear. The material sequenced was PBMCs. This clonotype was obtained from a male donor in good health and CMV-seronegative. In DNA form, the CDR3 reads TGTGCCAGCAGCTTTGCCCAGGTGAACACTGAAGCTTTCTTT. This sequence encodes CASSFAQVNTEAFF. Using reference TRBV7-2 and TRBJ1-1 for the parts outside the CDR3, the full variable domain is GAGVSQSPSNKVTEKGKDVELRCDPISGHTALYWYRQSLGQGLEFLIYFQGNSAPDKSGLPSDRFSAERTGGSVSTLTIQRTQQEDSAVYLCASSFAQVNTEAFFGQGTRLTVV.